A selection of T cell receptor beta chains follows, all from one sample in a study of blood T cells in healthy people across ages. TCRdb itself ran the 5' RACE reads through MiXCR, one entry per CDR3 protein. Among fewer than 800,000 distinct CDR3 sequences listed, around 21% were seen once. The specimen was blood. Source of these receptors: a man aged 65-85 years in good health. Each CDR3 is given without its conserved first and last residue. A D gene is named only where the DNA matches it firmly.

V	J	D	CDR3
TRBV18	TRBJ2-5	TRBD2	ASSPVQRGTQY
TRBV20-1	TRBJ1-6	TRBD1	SASSTGGQGFSYNSPLH
TRBV7-2	TRBJ2-7	-	ASSILVSYEQY
TRBV2	TRBJ1-5	-	ASSESGSNQPQH
TRBV18	TRBJ2-4	-	ASSSGPIDIQY
TRBV3-1	TRBJ2-5	-	ASSPFGETQY
TRBV25-1	TRBJ2-3	TRBD2	ASSISGSGTQY
TRBV28	TRBJ2-3	-	ASSPIQGKSADTQY
TRBV3-1	TRBJ2-1	TRBD1	ASSQQGAVNEQF
TRBV7-9	TRBJ2-2	-	ASFRRAVTGELF
TRBV6-5	TRBJ2-1	TRBD1	ASSRDRPYNEQF
TRBV7-2	TRBJ2-5	-	ASSSVGFRETQY
TRBV6-5	-	TRBD2	ASRFSGTINSYEQY
TRBV3-1	TRBJ2-5	TRBD2	ASSQNNPGLATQETQY
TRBV5-1	TRBJ2-1	-	ASSFDESPYNEQF